This is a list of T cell receptor beta chains from one sample in a study of T-cell reconstitution after alpha-beta-depleted transplantation in children. MiXCR, applied by TCRdb to the PCR reads, yields one record per CDR3 protein. The sample carries around 600,000 distinct CDR3 sequences, roughly 23% recorded once. The input for sequencing was PBMCs, mostly from graft donor cells, taken 360 days after TCRalphabeta/CD19-depleted stem cell transplant. The receptors originated from a boy under three years old who had a stem cell transplant for acute myeloid leukemia, so the T cells may come from the graft donor. CDR3s include the opening cysteine and the closing phenylalanine or tryptophan. D genes are given only for firm matches. Rows may omit the clone size; those that give it use once, few, many or a size class.

>TRBJ1-6|.|TRBV7-2|.
CASSLLRMWGSPLHF
TGTGCCAGCAGCTTATTGAGAATGTGGGGGTCACCCCTCCACTTT
>TRBJ2-1|.|TRBV19|many
CASSIGVTLNEQFF
TGTGCCAGTAGTATAGGAGTGACTTTAAATGAGCAGTTCTTC
>TRBJ1-1|.|TRBV20-1|many
CSAIDRRRLTEAFF
TGCAGTGCCATAGACAGGCGTCGACTCACTGAAGCTTTCTTT
>TRBJ2-4|.|TRBV2|.
CASSRSIYIQYF
TGTGCCAGCAGTCGATCAATTTACATTCAGTACTTC
>TRBJ1-4|TRBD1|TRBV7-9|.
CASSLGQGTNEKLFF
TGTGCCAGCAGCTTGGGACAGGGAACTAATGAAAAACTGTTTTTT
>TRBJ2-7|TRBD2|TRBV20-1|many
CSARPAGGYEQYF
TGCAGTGCCCGGCCAGCGGGGGGTTACGAGCAGTACTTC
>TRBJ2-3|.|TRBV11-3|many
CASSRGPPPGTQYF
TGTGCCAGCAGCCGGGGGCCCCCTCCAGGTACGCAGTATTTT
>TRBJ2-7|.|TRBV7-9|.
CASSLAGTVYEQYF
TGTGCCAGCAGCTTAGCAGGGACGGTCTACGAGCAGTACTTC
>TRBJ1-2|.|TRBV28|.
CASTREQGYGYTF
TGTGCCAGCACCAGAGAACAAGGCTATGGCTACACCTTC
>TRBJ2-2|.|TRBV12-3/TRBV12-4|.
CASSYTTGDRGELFF
TGTGCCAGCAGTTACACGACAGGTGACCGGGGGGAGCTGTTTTTT
>TRBJ2-1|TRBD2|TRBV20-1|many
CSARPLAGSPFF
TGCAGTGCTAGGCCTTTAGCGGGCTCGCCGTTCTTC
>TRBJ1-4|.|TRBV21-1|.
CASSTRGQDHRATNEKLFF
TGTGCCAGCAGCACGAGGGGACAGGACCACAGAGCAACTAATGAAAAACTGTTTTTT
>TRBJ1-1|.|TRBV5-5|few
CASSFRGDHTEAFF
TGTGCCAGCAGCTTTCGGGGAGATCACACTGAAGCTTTCTTT
>TRBJ2-2|.|TRBV6-2/TRBV6-3|few
CASSYSDSTGELFF
TGTGCCAGCAGTTATTCCGACAGTACCGGGGAGCTGTTTTTT
>TRBJ2-5|TRBD2|TRBV6-2/TRBV6-3|.
CASSLAGGSAPETQYF
TGTGCCAGCAGCCTAGCGGGGGGTTCGGCCCCAGAGACCCAGTACTTC
>TRBJ1-1|.|TRBV29-1|few
CSARTYEAFF
TGCAGCGCACGGACTTATGAAGCTTTCTTT
>TRBJ2-3|.|TRBV3-1|few
CASSQGLDASSTDTQYF
TGTGCCAGCAGCCAAGGCCTAGACGCCTCTAGCACAGATACGCAGTATTTT
>TRBJ2-7|.|TRBV6-2/TRBV6-3|.
CASSYLGRTDF
TGTGCCAGCAGTTACCTGGGACGGACTGACTTC
>TRBJ2-7|.|TRBV12-3/TRBV12-4|few
CASSPRASGLYEQYF
TGTGCCAGCAGTCCCCGGGCCTCCGGACTTTACGAGCAGTACTTC
>TRBJ2-6|.|TRBV12-3/TRBV12-4|few
CASSFSGTSYLPGANVLTF
TGTGCCAGCAGCTTCTCCGGGACAAGCTACCTCCCTGGGGCCAACGTCCTGACTTTC
>TRBJ2-1|.|TRBV20-1|many
CSAREWGISSYNEQFF
TGCAGTGCTAGAGAATGGGGGATCAGCTCCTACAATGAGCAGTTCTTC
>TRBJ2-2|.|TRBV5-5|many
CASSWTENTGELFF
TGTGCCAGCTCTTGGACCGAGAACACCGGGGAGCTGTTTTTT
>TRBJ2-1|TRBD1|TRBV5-4|few
CASSLRWGTGTGSYNEQFF
TGTGCCAGCAGCTTGAGGTGGGGCACCGGGACAGGGAGCTACAATGAGCAGTTCTTC
>TRBJ1-5|TRBD1|TRBV3-1|many
CASRPLDRVANQPQHF
TGTGCCAGCAGACCCCTGGACAGGGTCGCAAATCAGCCCCAGCATTTT
>TRBJ2-2|.|TRBV15|.
CATSRDPRRLYANTGELFF
TGTGCCACCAGCAGAGATCCTAGAAGACTCTACGCGAACACCGGGGAGCTGTTTTTT
>TRBJ2-1|.|TRBV28|.
CASVSGTRGWYNEQFF
TGTGCCAGCGTATCCGGGACTCGGGGGTGGTACAATGAGCAGTTCTTC
>TRBJ2-7|TRBD1|TRBV5-1|many
CASSRVGGQGNEQYF
TGCGCCAGCAGCCGCGTGGGGGGACAGGGGAACGAGCAGTACTTC
>TRBJ2-1|TRBD1|TRBV7-6|many
CASSLRVDRVSYNEQFF
TGTGCCAGCAGCTTAAGGGTGGACAGGGTTTCCTACAATGAGCAGTTCTTC
>TRBJ1-2|.|TRBV12-3/TRBV12-4|.
CASSLSVLYGYTF
TGTGCCAGCAGTTTATCTGTACTCTATGGCTACACCTTC
>TRBJ2-5|.|TRBV11-2|many
CASSSPTGEETQYF
TGTGCCAGCAGCTCCCCGACCGGGGAAGAGACCCAGTACTTC
>TRBJ2-1|.|TRBV7-2|few
CASSAGVNEQFF
TGTGCCAGCAGCGCGGGTGTTAATGAGCAGTTCTTC
>TRBJ1-5|.|TRBV12-3/TRBV12-4|.
CASSLGFLQPQHF
TGTGCCAGCAGTTTGGGTTTTCTCCAGCCCCAGCATTTT
>TRBJ1-5|.|TRBV23-1|.
CASSQSRGQPQHF
TGCGCCAGCAGTCAATCGCGAGGACAGCCCCAGCATTTT
>TRBJ1-6|TRBD1|TRBV3-1|many
CASSQYSGQGPLALHF
TGTGCCAGCAGCCAATACTCGGGACAGGGGCCTCTGGCCCTCCACTTT
>TRBJ2-7|TRBD1|TRBV12-3/TRBV12-4|few
CASRGGDEYEQYF
TGTGCCAGCAGAGGGGGCGACGAATACGAGCAGTACTTC
>TRBJ2-1|TRBD1|TRBV5-1|.
CASSPRMDRNNEQFF
TGCGCCAGCAGCCCCCGAATGGACAGGAACAATGAGCAGTTCTTC
>TRBJ1-1|TRBD1|TRBV20-1|few
CSATSGTGGTEAFF
TGCAGTGCCACATCCGGGACAGGGGGCACTGAAGCTTTCTTT
>TRBJ2-1|.|TRBV4-1|.
CASSQGGLAGNEQFF
TGCGCCAGCAGCCAAGGGGGTCTAGCAGGCAATGAGCAGTTCTTC
>TRBJ2-3|.|TRBV10-3|many
CAISGSPSDTQYF
TGTGCCATCAGTGGTAGTCCGTCGGATACGCAGTATTTT
>TRBJ2-1|TRBD2|TRBV12-3/TRBV12-4|.
CASSSLAGSSYNEQFF
TGTGCCAGCAGTTCCTTAGCGGGGAGCTCCTACAATGAGCAGTTCTTC
>TRBJ2-2|TRBD1|TRBV12-3/TRBV12-4|many
CASSETGANTGELFF
TGTGCCAGCAGCGAGACAGGGGCGAACACCGGGGAGCTGTTTTTT
>TRBJ2-3|TRBD1|TRBV4-3|few
CASSLTGKGTDTQYF
TGCGCCAGCAGCCTGACAGGGAAGGGCACAGATACGCAGTATTTT
>TRBJ2-3|.|TRBV6-5|.
CASSYSALARRTYTDTQYF
TGTGCCAGCAGTTACTCGGCCCTGGCGCGGCGGACCTACACAGATACGCAGTATTTT
>TRBJ2-7|.|TRBV30|many
CAWRGPHYEQYF
TGTGCCTGGAGGGGGCCTCACTACGAGCAGTACTTC
>TRBJ2-3|TRBD2|TRBV7-2|few
CASSRTSGDGTDTQYF
TGTGCCAGCAGCCGAACGAGCGGGGACGGCACAGATACGCAGTATTTT
>TRBJ1-4|TRBD1|TRBV2|once
CASSGNRGTNEKLFF
TGTGCCAGCAGTGGCAACAGGGGTACTAATGAAAAACTGTTTTTT
>TRBJ2-7|TRBD1|TRBV29-1|many
CSVETGYTYEQYF
TGCAGCGTTGAGACAGGGTACACCTACGAGCAGTACTTC
>TRBJ2-1|.|TRBV20-1|few
CSASRTGDPYNEQFF
TGCAGTGCTAGTAGGACGGGGGACCCTTACAATGAGCAGTTCTTC
>TRBJ2-1|.|TRBV7-2|.
CASSLRKLVNGYNEQFF
TGTGCCAGCAGCTTACGAAAGTTGGTGAACGGGTACAATGAGCAGTTCTTC
>TRBJ2-5|TRBD1|TRBV6-1|.
CASSEGQFQETQYF
TGTGCCAGCAGCGAGGGACAGTTCCAAGAGACCCAGTACTTC
>TRBJ2-1|.|TRBV25-1|.
CASSEIGYKGVYNEQFF
TGTGCCAGCAGTGAGATCGGTTATAAGGGGGTCTACAATGAGCAGTTCTTC
>TRBJ1-1|.|TRBV20-1|once
CSALRSGFVTEAFF
TGCAGTGCCCTAAGGTCGGGGTTTGTCACTGAAGCTTTCTTT
>TRBJ2-1|TRBD2|TRBV9|.
CASSVTSGGYNEQFF
TGTGCCAGCAGCGTAACTAGCGGGGGCTACAATGAGCAGTTCTTC
>TRBJ1-2|.|TRBV5-5|.
CASSPWPLTFYGYTF
TGTGCCAGCAGCCCCTGGCCCCTTACCTTCTATGGCTACACCTTC
>TRBJ1-2|TRBD1|TRBV10-3|few
CAISRDGTDGYTF
TGTGCCATCAGCCGAGACGGGACAGACGGCTACACCTTC
>TRBJ2-7|.|TRBV19|few
CASSPGGGIYEQYF
TGTGCCAGTAGCCCAGGGGGGGGAATCTACGAGCAGTACTTC